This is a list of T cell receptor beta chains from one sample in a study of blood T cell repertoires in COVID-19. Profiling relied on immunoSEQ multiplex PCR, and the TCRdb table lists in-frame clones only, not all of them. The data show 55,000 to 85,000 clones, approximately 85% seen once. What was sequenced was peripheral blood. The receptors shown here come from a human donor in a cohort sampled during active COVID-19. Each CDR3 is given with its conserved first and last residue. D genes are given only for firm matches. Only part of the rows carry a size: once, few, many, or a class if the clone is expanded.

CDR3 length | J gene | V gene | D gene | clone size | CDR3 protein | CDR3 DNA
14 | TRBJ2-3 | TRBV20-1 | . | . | CSASSGGGTDTQYF | TGCAGTGCTAGTTCGGGGGGCGGCACAGATACGCAGTATTTT
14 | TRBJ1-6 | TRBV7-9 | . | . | CASSLDSYNSPLHF | TGTGCCAGCAGTTTGGACAGTTATAATTCACCCCTCCACTTT
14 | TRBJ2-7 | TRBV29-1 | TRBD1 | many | CSVERTGDSYEQYF | TGCAGCGTTGAAAGGACAGGGGACTCCTACGAGCAGTACTTC
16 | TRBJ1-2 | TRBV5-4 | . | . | CASSSQGGDWKWLYTF | TGTGCCAGCAGCTCACAGGGAGGGGATTGGAAGTGGCTCTACACCTTC
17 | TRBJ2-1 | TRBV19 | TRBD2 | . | CASSSGSGMGSYNEQFF | TGTGCCAGTAGTAGCGGTAGCGGGATGGGGTCCTACAATGAGCAGTTCTTC
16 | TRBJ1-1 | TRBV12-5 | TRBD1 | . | CASGPHGAGGNTEAFF | TGTGCTAGTGGTCCCCACGGAGCAGGGGGGAACACTGAAGCTTTCTTT
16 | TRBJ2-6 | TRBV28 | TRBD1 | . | CASRLTGASGANVLTF | TGTGCCAGCAGGCTGACAGGGGCCTCTGGGGCCAACGTCCTGACTTTC
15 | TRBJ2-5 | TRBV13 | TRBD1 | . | CASSPLQGARETQYF | TGTGCCAGCAGCCCCCTCCAGGGGGCCAGAGAGACCCAGTACTTC
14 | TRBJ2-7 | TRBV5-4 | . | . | CASSRPSDPYEQYF | TGTGCCAGCAGCAGACCCAGCGATCCCTACGAGCAGTACTTC
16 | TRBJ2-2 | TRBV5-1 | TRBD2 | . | CASSPGTSGNTGELFF | TGCGCCAGCAGCCCCGGGACTAGCGGCAACACCGGGGAGCTGTTTTTT
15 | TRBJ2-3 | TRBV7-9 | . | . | CASSFLRGRIDTQYF | TGTGCCAGCAGTTTCCTCCGGGGTCGAATTGATACGCAGTATTTT
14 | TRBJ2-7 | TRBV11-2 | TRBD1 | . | CASSTRTGLDEQYF | TGTGCCAGCAGCACCCGGACAGGGCTGGACGAGCAGTACTTC
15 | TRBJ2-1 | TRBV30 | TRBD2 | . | CAWSVGTSSYNEQFF | TGTGCCTGGAGTGTAGGGACTAGCTCCTACAATGAGCAGTTCTTC
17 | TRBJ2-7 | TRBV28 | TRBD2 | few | CASSLFPPLRGGYEQYF | TGTGCCAGCAGTTTATTCCCTCCGCTGCGGGGGGGCTACGAGCAGTACTTC
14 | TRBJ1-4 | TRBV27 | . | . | CASSPRVGQEKLFF | TGTGCCAGCAGTCCAAGGGTAGGACAGGAAAAACTGTTTTTT
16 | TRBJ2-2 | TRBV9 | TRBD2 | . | CASSVSAGENTGELFF | TGTGCCAGCAGCGTATCAGCGGGGGAGAACACCGGGGAGCTGTTTTTT
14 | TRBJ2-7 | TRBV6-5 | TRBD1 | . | CASSPLWAGGEQYF | TGTGCCAGCAGTCCCCTGTGGGCAGGGGGCGAGCAGTACTTC